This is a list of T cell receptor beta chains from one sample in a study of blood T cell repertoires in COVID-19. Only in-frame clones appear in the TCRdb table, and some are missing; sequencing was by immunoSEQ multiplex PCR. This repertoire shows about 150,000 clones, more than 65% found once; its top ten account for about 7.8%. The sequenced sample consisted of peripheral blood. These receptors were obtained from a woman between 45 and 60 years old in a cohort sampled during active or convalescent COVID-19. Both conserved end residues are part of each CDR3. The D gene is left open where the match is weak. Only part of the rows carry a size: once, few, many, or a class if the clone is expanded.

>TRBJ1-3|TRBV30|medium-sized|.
CAWSRESGNTIYF
TGTGCCTGGTCGCGGGAGTCTGGAAACACCATATATTTT
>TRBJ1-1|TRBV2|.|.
CASSELGAGNTEAFF
TGTGCCAGCAGTGAACTTGGGGCAGGGAACACTGAAGCTTTCTTT
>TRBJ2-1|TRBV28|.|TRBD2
CASSLFGTRPYNEQFF
TGTGCCAGCAGTTTATTTGGGACTAGACCTTACAATGAGCAGTTCTTC
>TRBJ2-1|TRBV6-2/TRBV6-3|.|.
CASSVLAREQFF
TGTGCCAGCAGTGTTCTAGCGCGTGAGCAGTTCTTC
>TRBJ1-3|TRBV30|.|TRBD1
CAWRGDRVPSGNTIYF
TGTGCCTGGAGAGGGGACAGGGTCCCCTCTGGAAACACCATATATTTT
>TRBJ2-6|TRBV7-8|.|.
CASSLGRGASGANVLTF
TGTGCCAGCAGCTTGGGCAGGGGGGCGTCTGGGGCCAACGTCCTGACTTTC
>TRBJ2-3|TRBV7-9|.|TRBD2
CASSETSGGSPDTQYF
TGTGCCAGCAGCGAGACTAGCGGGGGGAGTCCCGATACGCAGTATTTT
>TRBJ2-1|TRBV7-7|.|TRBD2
CASSLSRGGASEQFF
TGTGCTAGCAGCTTAAGTCGCGGGGGGGCTAGTGAGCAGTTCTTC
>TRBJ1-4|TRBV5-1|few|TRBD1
CASSFGTGDEKLFF
TGCGCCAGCAGCTTCGGCACAGGGGATGAAAAACTGTTTTTT
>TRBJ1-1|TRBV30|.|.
CAWSVRGAGALAFF
TGTGCCTGGAGTGTACGGGGAGCGGGGGCGTTGGCTTTCTTT
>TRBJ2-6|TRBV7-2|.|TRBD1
CASSHREGGTGANVLTF
TGTGCCAGCAGCCATAGGGAAGGGGGCACTGGGGCCAACGTCCTGACTTTC
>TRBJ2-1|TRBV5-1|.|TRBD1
CASSVGQGNNEQFF
TGCGCCAGCAGCGTGGGACAGGGGAACAATGAGCAGTTCTTC
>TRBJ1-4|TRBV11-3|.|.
CASSSTGGTNEKLFF
TGTGCCAGCAGCTCCACGGGGGGGACTAATGAAAAACTGTTTTTT
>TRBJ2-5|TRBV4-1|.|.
CASSQDLNRPRETQYF
TGCGCCAGCAGCCAAGATCTAAACAGGCCTAGGGAGACCCAGTACTTC
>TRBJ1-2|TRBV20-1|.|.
CSARRGTSF
TGCAGTGCTAGAAGGGGAACCTCTTTC
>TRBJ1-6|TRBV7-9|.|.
CASSLGGSYNSPLHF
TGTGCCAGCAGCTTAGGGGGCAGCTATAATTCACCCCTCCACTTT
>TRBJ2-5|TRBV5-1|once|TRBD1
CASSPGTGAKTQYF
TGCGCCAGCAGTCCCGGGACAGGGGCGAAGACCCAGTACTTC
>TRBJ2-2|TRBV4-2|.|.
CASSQDSGTGELFF
TGTGCCAGCAGCCAAGATTCCGGCACCGGGGAGCTGTTTTTT
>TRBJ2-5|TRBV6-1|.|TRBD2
CASSEFSSGGQETQYF
TGTGCCAGCAGTGAATTTTCTAGCGGGGGGCAAGAGACCCAGTACTTC
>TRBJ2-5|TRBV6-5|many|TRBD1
CASSSPRTGTTQYF
TGTGCCAGCAGTTCACCTCGGACAGGGACGACCCAGTACTTC
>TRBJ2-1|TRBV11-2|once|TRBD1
CASSKGQGSYNEQFF
TGTGCCAGCAGCAAAGGACAGGGATCCTACAATGAGCAGTTCTTC
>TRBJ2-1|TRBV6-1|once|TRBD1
CASSVPGTERLNEQFF
TGTGCCAGCAGTGTCCCCGGGACAGAAAGGCTCAATGAGCAGTTCTTC
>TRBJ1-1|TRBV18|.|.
CASSPGGGDTEAFF
TGTGCCAGCTCACCGGGGGGAGGGGACACTGAAGCTTTCTTT
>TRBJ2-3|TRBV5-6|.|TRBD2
CASSYRPSGLAGADTQYF
TGTGCCAGCAGCTACCGGCCGTCGGGGCTAGCGGGGGCGGATACGCAGTATTTT
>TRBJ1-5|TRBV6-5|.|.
CASHPRRGTLQPQHF
TGTGCCAGCCATCCCAGGCGGGGGACGCTTCAGCCCCAGCATTTT
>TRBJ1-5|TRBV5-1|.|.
CASSLEAGRNQPQHF
TGCGCCAGCAGCTTGGAGGCGGGCCGCAATCAGCCCCAGCATTTT
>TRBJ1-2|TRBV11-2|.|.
CASSLVADYGYTF
TGTGCCAGCAGCTTAGTGGCGGATTATGGCTACACCTTC
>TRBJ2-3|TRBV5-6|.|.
CASSLGGRTDTQYF
TGTGCCAGCAGCTTGGGGGGGAGGACAGATACGCAGTATTTT
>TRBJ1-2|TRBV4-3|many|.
CASSQDSGHFFATYGYTF
TGCGCCAGCAGCCAAGATTCGGGACATTTTTTCGCCACCTATGGCTACACCTTC
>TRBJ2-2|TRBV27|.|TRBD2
CASSLSGLAGITGELFF
TGTGCCAGCAGTTTATCTGGTCTAGCGGGGATCACCGGGGAGCTGTTTTTT
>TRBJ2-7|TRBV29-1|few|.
CSVEEGVGSYEQYF
TGCAGCGTTGAAGAGGGAGTGGGCTCCTACGAGCAGTACTTC
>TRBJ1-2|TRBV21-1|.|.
CASSIKQTYGYTF
TGTGCCAGCAGCATAAAACAGACCTATGGCTACACCTTC
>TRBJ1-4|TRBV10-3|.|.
CATKTGSGSANEKLFF
TGTGCCACCAAAACCGGGTCCGGGTCAGCTAATGAAAAACTGTTTTTT
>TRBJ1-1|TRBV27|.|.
CASSFRQANTEAFF
TGTGCCAGCAGTTTTAGGCAGGCGAACACTGAAGCTTTCTTT
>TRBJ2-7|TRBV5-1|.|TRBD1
CASSLGRGLTGSYEQYF
TGCGCCAGCAGCTTAGGAAGGGGGCTTACGGGATCCTACGAGCAGTACTTC
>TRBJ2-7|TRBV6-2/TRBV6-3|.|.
CASSPSYDRSFYEQYF
TGTGCCAGCAGCCCTTCCTATGACAGGTCTTTCTACGAGCAGTACTTC
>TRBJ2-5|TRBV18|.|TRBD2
CASSPAGEETQYF
TGTGCCAGCTCACCAGCGGGGGAAGAGACCCAGTACTTC